This TCR beta chain came from a study of T cell repertoires in cytomegalovirus infection. Study overall: Both a matching HLA type and CMV infection were indicated by public TCR beta signatures. Study results and caveats: HLA-C-restricted CMV clonotypes gave the most frequent clonotype in two of eight donors.

The germline V gene has CDR1 LGHNT and CDR2 FRNRAP. The CDR3 is 14 residues long. With 6 bases removed from V and 0 bases from J, the gap between germline ends came to 9 bases. Worth noting for this clonotype: Its target is not known.

TCRdb re-called the reads with MiXCR, one entry per CDR3 protein. The profile covers 360,000 or so distinct CDR3 sequences, with roughly 36% appearing a single time and less than 15% taken by the ten largest. The chain couples TRBV12-5 to TRBJ2-1, with D hard to call. The sequence was obtained from a human donor in good health (CMV status not recorded). Some clones in this sample may be carry-over from other donors' samples. Sequencing was performed on cultured PBMCs, taken from culture after CMV antigen stimulation. Written as DNA, the CDR3 is TGTGCTAGTGGCTCCCTGAGCTCCTACAATGAGCAGTTCTTC. Its translation: CASGSLSSYNEQFF.